A selection of T cell receptor beta chains follows, all from one sample in a study of CD8 T cells in ankylosing spondylitis. Each CDR3 protein is one row after TCRdb ran MiXCR on the 5' RACE reads. Altogether almost 400,000 distinct CDR3 sequences are present, 20% to 25% being singletons, with the ten largest covering 16%. The sequenced material came from blood, either unsorted or a sorted T cell fraction (not recorded which). The receptor set was obtained from a male donor with ankylosing spondylitis. Both conserved end residues are part of each CDR3. The D gene is left open where the match is weak. Where a row states a size, it is once, few, many or the class of an expanded clone; other rows omit it.

v_call	j_call	clone_size	cdr3_length	d_call	cdr3_nt	cdr3_aa
TRBV3-1	TRBJ1-2	-	13	-	TGTGCCAGCAGCCAAGACTTGCTGTATGGCTACACCTTC	CASSQDLLYGYTF
TRBV14	TRBJ1-4	-	16	-	TGTGCCAGCAGCCGGAGCCCCCGGGACCCCGTGGAAAAACTGTTTTTT	CASSRSPRDPVEKLFF
TRBV5-6	TRBJ2-2	few	15	-	TGTGCCAGCAGCTTGGGACCAGCTATCACCGGGGAGCTGTTTTTT	CASSLGPAITGELFF
TRBV20-1	TRBJ2-1	-	15	-	TGCAGTGCTCCTGGGGGGGGCAGCTCCTACAATGAGCAGTTCTTC	CSAPGGGSSYNEQFF
TRBV5-1	TRBJ2-1	-	16	TRBD1	TGCGCCAGCAGCTTGGCTATGGGGACAGTAGCTAATGAGCAGTTCTTC	CASSLAMGTVANEQFF
TRBV10-1	TRBJ2-7	few	13	-	TGCGCCACTTCGGGAGTACCCCCCTACGAGCAGTACTTC	CATSGVPPYEQYF
TRBV20-1	TRBJ1-4	-	16	-	TGCAGTGCTAGAGATTGGGCACTTGCAACTAATGAAAAACTGTTTTTT	CSARDWALATNEKLFF
TRBV7-6	TRBJ2-3	-	12	-	TGTGCCAGCAGCTCTGGCGGGTTTACGCAGTATTTT	CASSSGGFTQYF
TRBV20-1	TRBJ2-3	few	12	-	TGCAGTGCTAGGTCCCCTACAGATACGCAGTATTTT	CSARSPTDTQYF
TRBV15	TRBJ1-5	few	16	TRBD1	TGTGCCACCAGCAGAGGGGACAGGGGGCCAAATCAGCCCCAGCATTTT	CATSRGDRGPNQPQHF
TRBV2	TRBJ1-1	-	13	-	TGTGCCAGCAGTCGAGCAGGGCGGGCTGAAGCTTTCTTT	CASSRAGRAEAFF
TRBV7-2	TRBJ1-5	-	14	-	TGTGCCAGCAGCGAACAGGGCGGCAATCAGCGCCAGCATTTT	CASSEQGGNQRQHF
TRBV4-2	TRBJ2-6	-	17	-	TGTACCAGCAGCCAAGATCACCCCAGCTCTGGGGCCAACGTCCTGACTTTC	CTSSQDHPSSGANVLTF
TRBV12-3/TRBV12-4	TRBJ1-6	few	15	TRBD1	TGTGCCAGCAGTTTGGGAGGGGGCGCAGGTTCACCCCTCCACTTT	CASSLGGGAGSPLHF
TRBV7-3	TRBJ2-3	-	16	-	TGTGCCAGCAGTCCTTTCGCTGGAGGGGTTACAGATACGCAGTATTTT	CASSPFAGGVTDTQYF
TRBV12-3/TRBV12-4	TRBJ2-7	-	14	-	TGTGCCAGCAGTTTTCCAGGGGCAACCTACGAGCAGTACTTC	CASSFPGATYEQYF
TRBV6-5	TRBJ2-3	few	16	TRBD2	TGTGCCAGCAGTTGGGGGACTAGCGGGCACACAGATACGCAGTATTTT	CASSWGTSGHTDTQYF
TRBV5-6	TRBJ2-1	-	15	-	TGTGCCAGCAGCTTCATCTCAGTACATAACAATGAGCAGTTCTTC	CASSFISVHNNEQFF
TRBV7-2	TRBJ1-5	-	15	-	TGTGCCAGCAGCTTATTGGGAGACCGCAATCAGCCCCAGCATTTT	CASSLLGDRNQPQHF
TRBV5-1	TRBJ1-2	few	14	-	TGCGCCAGCAGCCCGGACGGGTTTAACTATGGCTACACCTTC	CASSPDGFNYGYTF
TRBV27	TRBJ2-5	-	16	TRBD1	TGTGCCAGCAGTCTCGGACAGGGATGGGGCCAAGAGACCCAGTACTTC	CASSLGQGWGQETQYF
TRBV20-1	TRBJ2-2	few	20	TRBD2	TGCAGTGCTAGAGTGAAGGGAGGGCTAGCGGGAGCCGCGAACACCGGGGAGCTGTTTTTT	CSARVKGGLAGAANTGELFF
TRBV7-2	TRBJ1-5	few	13	TRBD1	TGTGCCAGCAGCGACAGGGGCAATCAGCCCCAGCATTTT	CASSDRGNQPQHF
TRBV20-1	TRBJ2-3	-	14	TRBD2	TGCAGTGCTAGAGTAATAGCGGGATGGGATACGCAGTATTTT	CSARVIAGWDTQYF
TRBV7-7	TRBJ2-3	few	15	-	TGTGCTAGCAGCACCGGGACCGGTGGCACAGATACGCAGTATTTT	CASSTGTGGTDTQYF
TRBV21-1	TRBJ2-3	-	17	-	TGTGCCAGCAGCAAACCATTCGGGACAGGGGGCACAGATACGCAGTATTTT	CASSKPFGTGGTDTQYF
TRBV3-1	TRBJ2-5	-	15	-	TGTGCCAGCAGCCGGAGTAGCGGATCTCAAGAGACCCAGTACTTC	CASSRSSGSQETQYF
TRBV20-1	TRBJ2-5	few	14	TRBD2	TGCAGTGCTAGTCATACTAGCGGGAAACAGACCCAGTACTTC	CSASHTSGKQTQYF
TRBV12-3/TRBV12-4	TRBJ2-2	few	14	-	TGTGCCAGCAGTTTACTGGGATCCACCGGGGAGCTGTTTTTT	CASSLLGSTGELFF
TRBV4-3	TRBJ2-1	few	15	TRBD2	TGCGCCAGCAGCAGTAGCCCGACTAGCGGGAGGGAGCAGTTCTTC	CASSSSPTSGREQFF
TRBV11-2	TRBJ2-4	many	17	TRBD1	TGTGCCAGCAGCTTGGGGACAGGGAGGGTGGGGGACAACATTCAGTACTTC	CASSLGTGRVGDNIQYF